These T cell receptor beta chains were read from a single sample in a study of regulatory T cells in long-lasting Graves disease. TCRdb independently ran MiXCR on the multiplex PCR reads; one entry per CDR3 protein. The sample records roughly 510,000 distinct CDR3 sequences, 16% being singletons. These data also formed part of another study, on T cells in Graves' hyperthyroidism and ophthalmopathy.

The specimen comprised peripheral blood mononuclear cells (PBMCs), sampled at new diagnosis, from a patient treated with antithyroid drugs. Every receptor here comes from a man younger than 35 with Graves disease. Each CDR3 is given with its conserved first and last residue. A D gene is named only where the DNA matches it firmly. Only part of the rows carry a size: once, few, many, or a class if the clone is expanded.

>TRBD2|TRBJ2-1|TRBV27|few
TGTGCCAGCAGCCCAACTAAACCCCAAACTAGCGGGAGATATGGTGAGCAGTTCTTC
CASSPTKPQTSGRYGEQFF
>TRBD1|TRBJ1-2|TRBV4-1|.
TGCGCCAGCAGCTATGCCAGTACTGGACAGGAGTACACCTTC
CASSYASTGQEYTF
>.|TRBJ1-2|TRBV30|.
TGTGCCTGGAGTATAGGAGGTGGGGTCGGTGGCTACACCTTC
CAWSIGGGVGGYTF
>TRBD1|TRBJ2-1|TRBV7-3|.
TGTGCCGGACACAGGGGGTCCTACAATGAGCAGTTCTTC
CAGHRGSYNEQFF
>.|TRBJ1-4|TRBV12-3/TRBV12-4|many
TGTGCCAGCAGTTTCAGGGCGGGGGCTCACAGGGAAAAACTGTTTTTT
CASSFRAGAHREKLFF
>TRBD1|TRBJ1-1|TRBV30|many
TGTGCCTGGAGTCTCTGGGGACAGGGCACGGACACTGAAGCTTTCTTT
CAWSLWGQGTDTEAFF
>.|TRBJ1-2|TRBV27|few
TGTGCCAGCAGTTTACGGGGTTTGGATGGCTACACCTTC
CASSLRGLDGYTF
>.|TRBJ1-6|TRBV3-1|few
TGTGCCAGCAGCCAAGCACGGGAGTCACCCCTCCACTTT
CASSQARESPLHF
>.|TRBJ1-5|TRBV2|once
TGTGCCTGCAAGACTTATCATAGCAATCAGCCCCAGCATTTT
CACKTYHSNQPQHF
>.|TRBJ1-5|TRBV3-1|few
TGTGCCAGCAGCCAAGATACGGGTTCGGGTCAGCCCCAGCATTTT
CASSQDTGSGQPQHF
>TRBD2|TRBJ2-7|TRBV2|many
TGTGCCAGCGGCGCACTAGCGAGCGAGCAGTACTTC
CASGALASEQYF
>TRBD1|TRBJ1-6|TRBV29-1|.
TGCAGCGTTAAAGGGACAGAGAATTCACCCCTCCACTTT
CSVKGTENSPLHF
>TRBD2|TRBJ2-1|TRBV28|many
TGTGGGACTAGCGGCCCCTCCTCCTACAATGAGCAGTTCTTC
CGTSGPSSYNEQFF
>TRBD2|TRBJ2-1|TRBV28|many
TGTGCCAGCAGTTTATCAGCGACTAGCGGTTACAATGAGCAGTTCTTC
CASSLSATSGYNEQFF
>.|TRBJ1-3|TRBV6-1|many
TGTGCCAGCAGGTCAGCCGAGGGGTCTTACGGAAACACCATATATTTT
CASRSAEGSYGNTIYF
>TRBD1|TRBJ1-3|TRBV28|few
TGTGCCAGCAGACTAACAGGGGAAGGAAACACCATATATTTT
CASRLTGEGNTIYF
>TRBD2|TRBJ2-3|TRBV3-1|.
TGTGCCGGCAGAGATAGCGGGACAACAGATACGCAGTATTTT
CAGRDSGTTDTQYF
>.|TRBJ1-2|TRBV20-1|few
TGCAGTGCTAGGCTTGGGACGGACTTCGGTTATGGCTACACCTTC
CSARLGTDFGYGYTF
>.|TRBJ2-1|TRBV6-1|.
TGTGCCAGCAGTGAACGTGGGGTCGACTACAATGAGCAGTTCTTC
CASSERGVDYNEQFF
>.|TRBJ2-7|TRBV28|few
TGTGCCAGCAGTTTAATCTTAGCAGTCGAGCAGTACTTC
CASSLILAVEQYF
>.|TRBJ2-7|TRBV6-1|many
TGTGCCAGCCGGAGAAGGGAAGGGGTTAATGACGAGCAGTACTTC
CASRRREGVNDEQYF
>.|TRBJ1-6|TRBV12-3/TRBV12-4|many
TGTGCCAGCAGCCTTGGCGGGGGCGGTGGTTCACCCCTCCACTTT
CASSLGGGGGSPLHF
>TRBD1|TRBJ2-5|TRBV14|.
TGTGCCAGCGGCCCGGACAGGGATCCCCAAGAGACCCAGTACTTC
CASGPDRDPQETQYF
>.|TRBJ2-7|TRBV10-3|many
TGTGCCATCAGTGCCACTCCTCACGAGCAGTACTTC
CAISATPHEQYF
>.|TRBJ1-4|TRBV5-1|many
TGCGCCAGCAGCTTCGGACCTGCAACTAATGAAAAACTGTTTTTT
CASSFGPATNEKLFF
>TRBD1|TRBJ2-7|TRBV28|many
TGTGCCAGCAGGGGGCCGGGACAGTCCTACGAGCAGTACTTC
CASRGPGQSYEQYF
>.|TRBJ2-5|TRBV11-3|many
TGTGCCAGCAGCTTAGAGGGGGAGACCCAGTACTTC
CASSLEGETQYF
>.|TRBJ1-1|TRBV6-2/TRBV6-3|.
TGTGCCAGCAGTCAAATGCGGGGAACTGAAGCTTTCTTT
CASSQMRGTEAFF
>.|TRBJ1-1|TRBV7-9|many
TGTGCCAGCAGCTTAGTCGGCGGGGACACTGAAGCTTTCTTT
CASSLVGGDTEAFF
>TRBD2|TRBJ2-1|TRBV7-3|many
TGTGCCAGCAGCCTGACTAGCGGGGTATTCAATGAGCAGTTCTTC
CASSLTSGVFNEQFF
>TRBD1|TRBJ2-5|TRBV7-3|.
TGTGCCAGCAGCCCCAGACAGGGGAAAAGAGAGACCCAGTACTTC
CASSPRQGKRETQYF